These 18 T cell receptor beta chains share one sample of origin, sequenced in a study of blood T cell repertoires in COVID-19. Profiling relied on immunoSEQ multiplex PCR, and the TCRdb table lists in-frame clones only, not all of them. The data contain 130,000 to 150,000 clones, more than 80% of them seen just once; the ten biggest clones take up roughly an eighth. The sequenced sample was peripheral blood. Receptors originate from a man younger than 35 with COVID-19, enrolled during active disease.

The gene calls are TRBV5-1 and TRBJ2-7; 9 bases fit TRBD2. J lost 2 bases, V lost 0 bases, and 9 bases had no gene match. Germline-derived CDR1 and CDR2 are SGHRS and YFSETQ. The CDR3 has 17 residues. The DNA for the CDR3 is TGCGCCAGCAGCTTGGAAGGCGCGGCTAGCGGGACCTACGAGCAGTACTTC. Protein sequence: CASSLEGAASGTYEQYF.

The chain is built from TRBV6-2 or TRBV6-3 and TRBJ2-6, with 7 bases matching TRBD1. V lost 2 bases, J lost 2 bases, and 6 bases stayed unmatched. Germline V gene data show CDR1 as MNHEY and CDR2 as SVGEGT. The CDR3 runs 17 residues. The CDR3 is CASSYPNTGAGANVLTF. The CDR3 DNA is TGTGCCAGCAGTTACCCAAATACAGGGGCTGGGGCCAACGTCCTGACTTTC.

The rearrangement uses TRBV27 and TRBJ1-1, with D possibly being TRBD1 (6 bases). The CDR3 length is 14 residues. V lost 8 bases to trimming and J lost 8 bases, with 21 bases between them. CDR1 and CDR2 (germline): MNHEY, SMNVEV (reference sequence). The CDR3 nucleotides read TGTGCCAGCGGTCGATCAGGGGCCTTTTCGGAAGCTTTCTTT. This encodes CASGRSGAFSEAFF.

The chain combines TRBV23-1 with TRBJ2-7, with D possibly matching TRBD1 (5 bases). TRBV23-1 is filed as an ORF, its function uncertain. V lost 4 bases and J lost 2, with 12 bases in between. CDR3 length equals 14 residues. The CDR3 nucleotides are TGCGCCAGCAGTCTGACAGAGAATACCTACGAGCAGTACTTC. Residues: CASSLTENTYEQYF.

The V and J genes are TRBV5-1 and TRBJ2-5, with 9 nucleotides matching TRBD1. Germline CDR1 reads SGHRS; CDR2 reads YFSETQ. The V gene end was trimmed by 0 bases and the J gene end by 4 bases; junction bases not matched to a gene: 7. CDR3 length: 16 amino acids. The CDR3 loop is CASSLAIGTGRETQYF. In DNA form, the CDR3 reads TGCGCCAGCAGCTTGGCCATCGGGACAGGGAGAGAGACCCAGTACTTC.

J is TRBJ2-7 and V is TRBV4-3; perhaps TRBD2 as D (6 bases). CDR1 is LGHNA, CDR2 YSLEER, per germline. The CDR3 is 15 residues long. Trimming took 0 bases from V and 2 from J, leaving 11 bases between them. The DNA for the CDR3 is TGCGCCAGCAGCCAAGAAACTAGCAGAACCTACGAGCAGTACTTC. This translates into CASSQETSRTYEQYF.

The chain combines TRBV2 with TRBJ1-2, with TRBD1 as a possible D gene (6 bases). Germline V CDR1 and CDR2: SNHLY, FYNNEI. The CDR3 runs 15 residues. Between the trimmed V and J ends, which lost 4 bases and 4 bases, there was a span of 16 bases. CDR3 protein: CASSVDSTTLYGYTF. Here the CDR3 DNA reads TGTGCCAGCAGTGTGGACAGCACAACTCTCTATGGCTACACCTTC.

This chain joins TRBV27 and TRBJ2-3; 8 nucleotides match TRBD2. V trimming: 3 bases; J trimming: 5 bases; junction bases outside the gene matches: 7. The V gene's germline CDR1 is MNHEY and CDR2 SMNVEV (reference sequence). This CDR3 region has 15 residues. This chain's CDR3 is CASSLGGRRGDTQYF. Here the CDR3 DNA reads TGTGCCAGCAGTTTGGGCGGGAGGAGGGGAGATACGCAGTATTTT.

This clone occurred once. This chain connects TRBV28 to TRBJ1-2; a possible D gene is TRBD1 (6 bases). V lost 2 bases and J lost 0, with 7 bases in between. Per germline, CDR1 MDHEN and CDR2 SYDVKM. The CDR3 runs to 14 residues. CDR3 protein: CASSLQGPNYGYTF. The CDR3 DNA reads TGTGCCAGCAGTTTACAGGGGCCTAACTATGGCTACACCTTC.

V gene TRBV4-3 combines with J gene TRBJ1-1; D remains ambiguous. Trimming pared 4 bases from V and 4 bases from J, leaving 10 bases between. The CDR3 loop spans 13 amino acids. CDR1 and CDR2 from the germline V gene are LGHNA and YSLEER. The CDR3 DNA reads as TGCGCCAGCAGCCGAGGGTGGGGCACTGAAGCTTTCTTT. This encodes CASSRGWGTEAFF.

The rearrangement joins TRBV19 to TRBJ2-2; possible D gene TRBD1, 6 bases. Germline-derived CDR1 and CDR2 are LNHDA and SQIVND (reference sequence). The CDR3 spans 14 residues. Between the trimmed V and J ends, which lost 5 bases and 7 bases, there was a span of 14 bases. The CDR3 here is CASSFRTGIGELFF. In DNA, the CDR3 is TGTGCCAGTAGTTTCCGAACAGGGATCGGGGAGCTGTTTTTT.

The CDR3 is CASSQDPGAGANTGELFF. CDR3 coding DNA: TGCGCCAGCAGCCAAGATCCTGGGGCCGGAGCGAACACCGGGGAGCTGTTTTTT. This chain uses TRBV4-3 with TRBJ2-2; tentative D call: TRBD1 (5 bases). The CDR3 totals 18 residues. From germline, CDR1 is LGHNA and CDR2 YSLEER. The V end was cut by 0 bases, the J end by 0 bases, with 14 bases between.

This chain joins TRBV6-1 and TRBJ2-2; D is perhaps TRBD2 (6 bases). V was trimmed by 3 bases and J by 5 bases, leaving 16 bases between them. Germline values: CDR1 MNHNS, CDR2 SASEGT. This CDR3 spans 16 amino acids. CDR3 in amino acids: CASSEIAGRGTGELFF. The CDR3 coding sequence is TGTGCCAGCAGTGAGATTGCGGGGAGAGGGACCGGGGAGCTGTTTTTT.

In this sample, this clone turned up a few times. The V and J genes are TRBV27 and TRBJ1-5; a weak D match, TRBD1 (6 bases). The V gene's germline CDR1 is MNHEY and CDR2 SMNVEV (reference sequence). The CDR3 runs 14 residues. Trimming stripped 8 bases from V and 1 base from J, with 12 bases between. Written as DNA, the CDR3 is TGTGCCAGCCGGATAACAGGGAGCAATCAGCCCCAGCATTTT. It translates to CASRITGSNQPQHF.

Here the CDR3 reads CASSSGTSGSYEQYF. The CDR3 nucleotides read TGTGCCAGCAGTTCAGGGACTAGCGGGAGTTACGAGCAGTACTTC. The chain combines TRBV6-5 with TRBJ2-7; TRBD2 aligns across 14 bases. Germline V gives CDR1 MNHEY, CDR2 SVGAGI. The CDR3 runs 15 residues. Unmatched junction bases numbered 3, after V lost 4 bases and J lost 4 bases.

The chain links TRBV28 to TRBJ2-2, with a tentative D call TRBD2 (5 bases). Looked up from germline, CDR1 is MDHEN and CDR2 is SYDVKM. V was clipped by 5 bases and J by 4 bases, with 8 bases between them. The CDR3 consists of 13 residues. The CDR3 sequence: CASSQEGTGELFF. As DNA, the CDR3 is TGTGCCAGCAGTCAAGAGGGCACCGGGGAGCTGTTTTTT.

V is TRBV5-4 and J is TRBJ2-3, with 8 bases that match TRBD2. This CDR3 contains 14 residues. Unmatched junction bases numbered 5, after V lost 2 bases and J lost 6 bases. Germline CDR1 is SGHNT and CDR2 is YYREEE (reference sequence). DNA of the CDR3: TGTGCCAGCAGCTTTAGCGGGGCCGGGGATACGCAGTATTTT. This sequence encodes CASSFSGAGDTQYF.

This clone was picked up one time. V is TRBV5-6 and J is TRBJ2-5; tentatively, D is TRBD2 (7 bases). Germline CDR1 reads SGHDT; CDR2 reads YYEEEE. The CDR3 extends over 15 amino acids. Between the trimmed V and J ends, which lost 4 bases and 4 bases, there was a span of 17 bases. CDR3 loop: CASSVWGGQGETQYF. The CDR3 DNA sequence: TGTGCCAGCAGCGTTTGGGGGGGCCAAGGAGAGACCCAGTACTTC.